The entry below gives a single T cell receptor (beta chain) sequence along with its context. The record originates from a study of blood T cell repertoires in COVID-19. TCRdb's copy holds only in-frame clones and misses some; the assay was immunoSEQ multiplex PCR. This repertoire shows some 72,000 clones, about 89% found once; its top ten account for about 5%. The V gene's germline CDR1 is SNHLY and CDR2 FYNNEI. This CDR3 is built from 16 residues. V shed 4 bases and J shed 3 bases, with 18 bases lying between them. This TCR came from a man in his fifties or sixties with active or convalescent COVID-19. The chain carries TRBV2 and TRBJ2-5, with D perhaps TRBD2 (6 bases). The sequencing input was peripheral blood. The chain's CDR3 is CASSGPRAGRKETQYF. The CDR3 DNA reads TGTGCCAGCAGTGGGCCCAGGGCGGGGAGAAAAGAGACCCAGTACTTC.